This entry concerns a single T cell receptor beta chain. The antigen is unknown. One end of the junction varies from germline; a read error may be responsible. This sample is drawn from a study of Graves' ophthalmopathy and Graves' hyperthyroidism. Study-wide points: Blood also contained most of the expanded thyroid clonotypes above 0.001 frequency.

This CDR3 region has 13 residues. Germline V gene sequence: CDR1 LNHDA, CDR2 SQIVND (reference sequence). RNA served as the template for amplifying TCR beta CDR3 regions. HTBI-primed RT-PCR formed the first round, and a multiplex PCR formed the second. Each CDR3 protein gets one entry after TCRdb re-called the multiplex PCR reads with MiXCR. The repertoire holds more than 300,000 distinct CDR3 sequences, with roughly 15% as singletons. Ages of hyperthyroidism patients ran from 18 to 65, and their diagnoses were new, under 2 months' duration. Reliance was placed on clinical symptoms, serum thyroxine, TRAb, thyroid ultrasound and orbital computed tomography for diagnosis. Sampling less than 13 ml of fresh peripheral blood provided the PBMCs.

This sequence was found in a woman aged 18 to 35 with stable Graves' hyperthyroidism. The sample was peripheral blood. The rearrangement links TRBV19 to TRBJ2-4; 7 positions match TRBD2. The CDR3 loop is CASSIDREGIKYF. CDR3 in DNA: TGTGCCAGTAGTATAGACAGGGAGGGCATTAAGTACTTC.